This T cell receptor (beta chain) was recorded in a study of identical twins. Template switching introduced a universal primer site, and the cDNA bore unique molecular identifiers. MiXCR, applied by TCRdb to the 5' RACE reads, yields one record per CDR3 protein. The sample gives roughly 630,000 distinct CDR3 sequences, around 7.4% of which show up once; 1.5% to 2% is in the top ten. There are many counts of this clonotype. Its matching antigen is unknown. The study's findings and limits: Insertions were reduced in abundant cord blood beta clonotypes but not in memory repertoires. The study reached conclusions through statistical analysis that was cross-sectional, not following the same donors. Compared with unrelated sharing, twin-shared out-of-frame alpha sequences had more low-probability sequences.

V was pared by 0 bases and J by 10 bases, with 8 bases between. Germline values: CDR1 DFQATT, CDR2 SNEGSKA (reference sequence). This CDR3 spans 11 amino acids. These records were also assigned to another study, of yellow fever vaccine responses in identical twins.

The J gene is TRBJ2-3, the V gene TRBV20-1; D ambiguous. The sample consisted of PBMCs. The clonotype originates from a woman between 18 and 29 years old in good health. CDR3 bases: TGCAGTGCTAGAGAGCTCCAAGCGCAGTATTTT. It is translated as CSARELQAQYF.